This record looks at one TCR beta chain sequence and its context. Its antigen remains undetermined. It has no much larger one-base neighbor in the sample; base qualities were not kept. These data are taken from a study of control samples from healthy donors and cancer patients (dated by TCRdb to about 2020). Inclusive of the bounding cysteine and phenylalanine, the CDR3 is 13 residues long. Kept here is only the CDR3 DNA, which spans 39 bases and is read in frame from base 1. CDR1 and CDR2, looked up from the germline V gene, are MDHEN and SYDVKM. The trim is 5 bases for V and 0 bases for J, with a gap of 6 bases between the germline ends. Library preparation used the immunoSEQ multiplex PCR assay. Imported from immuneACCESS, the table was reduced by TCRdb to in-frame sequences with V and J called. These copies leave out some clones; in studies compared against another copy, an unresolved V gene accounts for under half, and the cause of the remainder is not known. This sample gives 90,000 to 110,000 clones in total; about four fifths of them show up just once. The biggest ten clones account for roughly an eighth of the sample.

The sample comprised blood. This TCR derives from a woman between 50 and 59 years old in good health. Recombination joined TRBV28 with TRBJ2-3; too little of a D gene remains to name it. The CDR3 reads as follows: CASSMPSTDTQYF. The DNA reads TGTGCCAGCAGTATGCCTAGCACAGATACGCAGTATTTT.